This T cell receptor (beta chain) was observed in a study of a mutant IDH1 vaccine in newly diagnosed glioma. Time point here: baseline, week 1 (first vaccination visit). Treatment indicated: pre-vaccination baseline after standard-of-care therapy. There were new WHO grade 3 or 4 astrocytomas in the donors, and these were IDH1-mutant and ATRX-lost. The protocol was immunoSEQ multiplex PCR, while the TCRdb copy is restricted to in-frame clones and leaves out a portion. This table holds about 92,000 clones, about 80% found once. V was trimmed by 5 bases and J by 8 bases, leaving 10 bases between them. The CDR3 has 12 amino acids. In germline, CDR1 is MNHEY, CDR2 SVGAGI.

The chain uses TRBV6-5 and TRBJ2-1, with TRBD2 as a possible D gene (6 bases). The sequence came from a woman aged 45-59 years with glioma. The specimen was PBMCs, collected from a glioma patient treated with radiotherapy, temozolomide or both. DNA for the CDR3: TGTGCCAGCAGTCTGACTAGGCATGAGCAGTTCTTC. Encoded protein: CASSLTRHEQFF.